These 2 T cell receptor beta chains were all obtained from the same sample, sequenced in a study of radiotherapy plus CTLA-4 blockade in lung cancer. Profiling relied on immunoSEQ multiplex PCR, and the TCRdb table lists in-frame clones only, not all of them. The data show about 49,000 clones, with roughly three quarters seen just once and approximately 12% held by the top ten. Sample: peripheral blood, taken from a patient treated with radiotherapy plus ipilimumab. These receptors all stem from a human donor with non-small cell lung cancer who had stable disease on radiotherapy plus ipilimumab.

This clone was recorded a few times. V and J are TRBV4-1 and TRBJ2-3; 7 nucleotides agree with TRBD1. The CDR3 covers 15 residues. Losses at the gene ends were 4 bases for V and 0 bases for J; bases not matched to a gene: 4. Germline values: CDR1 MGHRA, CDR2 YSYEKL. CDR3 in amino acids: CASSPGQASTDTQYF. The CDR3 region has the DNA TGCGCCAGCAGCCCTGGACAGGCTAGCACAGATACGCAGTATTTT.

The chain joins TRBV6-1 to TRBJ1-1, with D tentatively TRBD1 (6 bases). Germline CDR1 is MNHNS and CDR2 is SASEGT. V dropped 3 bases and J dropped 0 bases, with 14 bases sitting between them. This CDR3 is 16 amino acids long. The CDR3 DNA follows: TGTGCCAGCAGTGATGGAGTTGGGGGCGTGAACACTGAAGCTTTCTTT. Its translation: CASSDGVGGVNTEAFF.